One sample yielded the 24 T cell receptor beta chains listed below, sequenced in a study of cytomegalovirus exposure and HLA in healthy donors. The method was immunoSEQ multiplex PCR; TCRdb's version includes in-frame clones alone and lacks a portion of them. The data show about 160,000 clones, with approximately 96% seen just once and 0.89% held by the top ten. The specimen was PBMCs. These receptor sequences come from a young woman in good health and CMV-seronegative.

The chain links TRBV6-5 to TRBJ2-5; 12 bases fit TRBD2. CDR3 size: 15 residues. In germline, CDR1 is MNHEY, CDR2 SVGAGI. J gave up 4 bases and V 7 bases, and 7 bases lay outside the gene matches. CDR3 in DNA: TGTGCCAGCACAATACTAGCGGGGGGCGGAGAGACCCAGTACTTC. This codes for CASTILAGGGETQYF.

CDR3 nucleotides: TGTGCCAGCAGCCCGGACAGGGGTGAGAAGCAGTACTTC. Encoded protein: CASSPDRGEKQYF. The V and J genes are TRBV11-2 and TRBJ2-7; 9 bases are a match to TRBD1. This CDR3 contains 13 residues. In germline, CDR1 is SGHAT, CDR2 FQNNGV. J was trimmed by 8 bases and V by 5 bases; bases with no gene match: 7.

The chain recombines TRBV19 with TRBJ1-2; no firm D call. V lost 3 bases to trimming and J lost 8 bases, with 19 bases between them. This CDR3 has 15 amino acids. Per the germline V gene, CDR1 is LNHDA and CDR2 is SQIVND (reference sequence). CDR3: CASSINQARRQGYTF. The CDR3 DNA is TGTGCCAGTAGTATTAACCAGGCTCGACGGCAGGGCTACACCTTC.

The rearrangement uses TRBV12-5 and TRBJ2-1; 10 bases are shared with TRBD1. The CDR3 covers 20 residues. Trimming at V came to 0 bases and at J to 9 bases, leaving 20 bases not matched to a gene. Germline V gene sequence: CDR1 LGHNT, CDR2 FRNRAP. The CDR3 reads CASGLVTLGTAGTGEGEQFF. In DNA, the CDR3 is TGTGCTAGTGGTTTGGTAACTTTGGGAACCGCCGGGACAGGGGAGGGTGAGCAGTTCTTC.

This chain connects TRBV19 to TRBJ2-7; D is possibly TRBD1 (6 bases). The germline V and J ends were trimmed by 4 bases and 4 bases, with 14 bases remaining between them. The CDR3 contains 14 residues. Germline-derived CDR1 and CDR2 are LNHDA and SQIVND (reference sequence). The CDR3: CASSTGTNIYEQYF. The CDR3 DNA is TGTGCCAGTAGTACCGGGACAAATATTTACGAGCAGTACTTC.

The V call is TRBV10-2, the J call TRBJ2-1; 12 bases match TRBD2. This CDR3 has 15 amino acids. V was clipped by 6 bases and J by 7 bases; unmatched bases: 7. Looked up from germline, CDR1 is WSHSY and CDR2 is SAAADI. The CDR3 spells CASRTSGGRDNEQFF. DNA of the CDR3: TGCGCCAGCAGAACTAGCGGGGGGAGAGATAATGAGCAGTTCTTC.

This chain joins TRBV18 and TRBJ1-3; no definite D call. The germline V gene encodes CDR1 KGHSH and CDR2 LQKENI. V lost 3 bases and J lost 0, with 9 bases in between. The CDR3 runs to 15 residues. The CDR3 is CASSPLEGSGNTIYF. The CDR3 DNA reads as TGTGCCAGCTCACCGCTCGAGGGCTCTGGAAACACCATATATTTT.

The chain joins TRBV9 to TRBJ2-5; D is possibly TRBD1 (6 bases). Germline V gene lookup returns CDR1 SGDLS and CDR2 YYNGEE. Between the trimmed V and J ends, which lost 0 bases and 1 base, there was a span of 10 bases. The CDR3 has 15 amino acids. The CDR3 region is CASSVGQVSQETQYF. The CDR3 DNA sequence: TGTGCCAGCAGCGTAGGACAGGTCAGCCAAGAGACCCAGTACTTC. The full variable domain, with the rest looked up from reference TRBV9 and TRBJ2-5, is DSGVTQTPKHLITATGQRVTLRCSPRSGDLSVYWYQQSLDQGLQFLIQYYNGEERAKGNILERFSAQQFPDLHSELNLSSLELGDSALYFCASSVGQVSQETQYFGPGTRLLVL.

V is TRBV5-6 and J is TRBJ1-1; 7 nucleotides agree with TRBD1. J lost 2 bases, V lost 4 bases, and 11 bases had no gene match. The CDR3 contains 16 residues. CDR1 and CDR2 from the germline V gene are SGHDT and YYEEEE. The CDR3 spells CASSNTDRHKNTEAFF. CDR3 DNA sequence: TGTGCCAGCAGCAACACGGACAGGCACAAAAACACTGAAGCTTTCTTT.

The V and J genes are TRBV7-2 and TRBJ1-6, with D perhaps matching TRBD1 (5 bases). Germline CDR1 and CDR2: SGHTA and FQGNSA. V shed 2 bases and J shed 5 bases, with 10 bases lying between them. CDR3 length equals 15 residues. In DNA form, the CDR3 reads TGTGCCAGCAGCTTAATTCGGGGGAATAATTCACCCCTCCACTTT. It specifies CASSLIRGNNSPLHF.

DNA of the CDR3: TGTGCCAGCAGCTTAACAGAGCCTAATGAAAAACTGTTTTTT. Translated: CASSLTEPNEKLFF. The rearrangement uses TRBV5-6 and TRBJ1-4; D is unresolved. CDR3 length equals 14 residues. With 2 bases removed from V and 3 bases from J, the gap between germline ends came to 8 bases. Germline CDR1 reads SGHDT; CDR2 reads YYEEEE.

The J gene is TRBJ2-3, the V gene TRBV4-3; 8 bases line up with TRBD2. CDR1 LGHNA and CDR2 YSLEER come from the germline V gene. There are 15 residues in the CDR3. The junction had 7 bases not matched to a gene; V was cut back by 3 bases and J by 5 bases. The CDR3 nucleotides are TGCGCCAGCAGCCAGAACGGGGGGGCCGGAGATACGCAGTATTTT. It codes for CASSQNGGAGDTQYF.

V is TRBV5-5 and J is TRBJ1-1; D may be TRBD1 (6 bases). The CDR3 runs 14 residues. V was shortened by 2 bases and J by 3 bases, with 11 bases between the two germline ends. CDR1 and CDR2 (germline): SGHKS, YYEKEE (reference sequence). In nucleotides, the CDR3 is TGTGCCAGCAGCTTATTACAGGGCTACACTGAAGCTTTCTTT. This translates into CASSLLQGYTEAFF. The full variable domain, rest sourced from reference TRBV5-5 and TRBJ1-1, is DAGVTQSPTHLIKTRGQQVTLRCSPISGHKSVSWYQQVLGQGPQFIFQYYEKEERGRGNFPDRFSARQFPNYSSELNVNALLLGDSALYLCASSLLQGYTEAFFGQGTRLTVV.

In nucleotides, the CDR3 is TGTGCCAGCAGTCACGACAGGGGGCGTGGGGAGACCCAGTACTTC. It yields the protein CASSHDRGRGETQYF. This chain joins TRBV2 and TRBJ2-5; 10 bases are a match to TRBD1. V gave up 5 bases and J gave up 5 bases; unmatched junction bases: 8. The CDR3 is made up of 15 amino acids. From germline, CDR1 is SNHLY and CDR2 FYNNEI.

The chain couples TRBV6-6 to TRBJ2-7; 8 nucleotides align to TRBD1. With 8 bases clipped from V and 0 bases from J, the junction kept 12 bases outside the gene matches. Looked up from germline, CDR1 is MNHNY and CDR2 is SVGAGI (reference sequence). The CDR3 has 16 amino acids. For the CDR3, the DNA is TGTGCCAGCCATAACACCCGACAGGGGTCCTCCTACGAGCAGTACTTC. This gives the protein CASHNTRQGSSYEQYF.

This chain uses TRBV7-9 with TRBJ1-4; 7 nucleotides match TRBD1. Germline CDR1 is SEHNR and CDR2 is FQNEAQ (reference sequence). The junction had 8 bases not matched to a gene; V was cut back by 3 bases and J by 4 bases. The CDR3 has 16 amino acids. Here the CDR3 reads CASSFGRGVDNEKLFF. In nucleotides, the CDR3 is TGTGCCAGCAGCTTCGGCAGGGGGGTTGATAATGAAAAACTGTTTTTT.

This chain links TRBV4-1 with TRBJ1-5; D is possibly TRBD1 (5 bases). Trimming stripped 4 bases from V and 2 bases from J, with 9 bases between. This CDR3 comprises 14 residues. Germline V CDR1 and CDR2: MGHRA, YSYEKL. CDR3 amino acids: CASSLGHRNQPQHF. Here the CDR3 DNA reads TGCGCCAGCAGCCTTGGACATCGCAATCAGCCCCAGCATTTT.

This chain links TRBV19 with TRBJ1-2; possibly TRBD1 for D (6 bases). The V end was cut by 8 bases, the J end by 2 bases, with 18 bases between. The CDR3 has 15 residues. In germline, CDR1 is LNHDA, CDR2 SQIVND (reference sequence). CDR3 protein: CASVNSGVTNYGYTF. The CDR3 DNA is TGTGCCAGTGTTAACTCAGGGGTCACCAACTATGGCTACACCTTC.

V is TRBV6-1 and J is TRBJ1-3, with D possibly matching TRBD1 (6 bases). The V end was cut by 7 bases, the J end by 0 bases, with 13 bases between. CDR1 is MNHNS and CDR2 is SASEGT in the germline V gene. This CDR3 has 15 residues. The CDR3 nucleotides read TGTGCCAGCACCCTCAGGGGATTCTCTGGAAACACCATATATTTT. It codes for CASTLRGFSGNTIYF.

The chain has TRBV19 and TRBJ1-1; possibly TRBD1 for D (6 bases). This CDR3 has 16 residues. Per the germline V gene, CDR1 is LNHDA and CDR2 is SQIVND (reference sequence). Trimming stripped 6 bases from V and 5 bases from J, with 22 bases between. CDR3 DNA sequence: TGTGCCAGTAGCTCAACAATACAGGGCCCGAAGACTGAAGCTTTCTTT. Protein sequence: CASSSTIQGPKTEAFF.

This sequence joins TRBV30 and TRBJ2-5, with TRBD1 matching over 7 bases. Germline V gene lookup returns CDR1 GTSNPN and CDR2 SVGIG (reference sequence). The V gene end was trimmed by 1 base and the J gene end by 5 bases; junction bases not matched to a gene: 4. This CDR3 has 13 residues. CDR3 sequence reads: CAWSGGQLETQYF. The CDR3 DNA follows: TGTGCCTGGAGTGGGGGACAGCTGGAGACCCAGTACTTC.

The chain employs TRBV15 and TRBJ1-1, with D maybe TRBD1 (6 bases). Germline V CDR1 and CDR2: LNHNV, YYDKDF (reference sequence). Trimming removed 0 bases at V and 6 bases at J, with 11 bases between. The CDR3 covers 14 residues. DNA of the CDR3: TGTGCCACCAGCAGAGATCAGGGGCGCTCTGAAGCTTTCTTT. It encodes CATSRDQGRSEAFF.

V and J are TRBV11-1 and TRBJ2-2; the match to TRBD1 covers 8 bases. V lost 5 bases to trimming and J lost 5 bases; unmatched junction nucleotides: 7. CDR1 SGHAT and CDR2 FQDESV come from the germline V gene (reference sequence). This CDR3 region has 15 residues. Written as DNA, the CDR3 is TGTGCCAGCAGCAAAGGACAGGGAAGAACCGGGGAGCTGTTTTTT. Amino acid sequence: CASSKGQGRTGELFF.

The V call is TRBV7-3, the J call TRBJ2-1; possibly TRBD1 for D (6 bases). Trimming removed 2 bases from V and 5 bases from J, with 10 bases in between. Germline CDR1 is SGHTA and CDR2 is FQGTGA. The CDR3 is made up of 14 amino acids. CDR3 DNA sequence: TGTGCCAGCAGCTTACCGGACAGTCACAATGAGCAGTTCTTC. This translates into CASSLPDSHNEQFF.